This T cell receptor beta chain comes out of a study of T cells in pancreatic ductal adenocarcinoma. General study points: Unique clonotypes were around 7.6-fold more numerous in blood than in tumor.

TCRdb's copy holds only in-frame clones and misses some; the assay was immunoSEQ multiplex PCR. The sample consists of around 31,000 clones, more than 90% of them appearing once. Trimming stripped 3 bases from V and 8 bases from J, with 11 bases between. From germline, CDR1 is SEHNR and CDR2 FQNEAQ (reference sequence). CDR3 size: 13 residues. Surgery without prior neoadjuvant therapy was the treatment of the selected pancreatic ductal adenocarcinoma patients. In the case of this clone: Its cognate antigen is unknown.

The sample consisted of PBMCs. The receptor comes from a human donor with pancreatic ductal adenocarcinoma. The genes are TRBV7-9 and TRBJ2-4; D is perhaps TRBD1 (5 bases). The CDR3 DNA is TGTGCCAGCAGCTTGGTAGGGGCGGACATTCAGTACTTC. Translation gives CASSLVGADIQYF. Full variable domain (missing parts from reference TRBV7-9 and TRBJ2-4): DTGVSQNPRHKITKRGQNVTFRCDPISEHNRLYWYRQTLGQGPEFLTYFQNEAQLEKSRLLSDRFSAERPKGSFSTLEIQRTEQGDSAMYLCASSLVGADIQYFGAGTRLSVL.